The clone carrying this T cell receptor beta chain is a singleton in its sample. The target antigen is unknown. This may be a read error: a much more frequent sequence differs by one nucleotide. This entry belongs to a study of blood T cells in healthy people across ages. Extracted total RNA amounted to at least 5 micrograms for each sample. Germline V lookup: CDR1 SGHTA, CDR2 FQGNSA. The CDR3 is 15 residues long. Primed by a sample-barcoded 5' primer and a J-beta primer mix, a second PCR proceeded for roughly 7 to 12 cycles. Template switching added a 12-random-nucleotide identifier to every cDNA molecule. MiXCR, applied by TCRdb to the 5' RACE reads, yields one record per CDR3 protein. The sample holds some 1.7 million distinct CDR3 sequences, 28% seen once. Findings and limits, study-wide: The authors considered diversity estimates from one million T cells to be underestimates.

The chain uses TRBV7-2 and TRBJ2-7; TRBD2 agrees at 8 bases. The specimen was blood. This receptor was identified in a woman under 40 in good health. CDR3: CAGRSTTSGSYEQYF. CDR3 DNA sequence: TGTGCCGGCAGGTCTACCACTAGCGGCTCCTACGAGCAGTACTTC.